This T cell receptor beta chain was recovered during a study of T cells in Graves' hyperthyroidism and ophthalmopathy (dated by TCRdb to between 2018 and 2021). With regard to the full study: Peripheral blood was collected at initial diagnosis, before any treatment. In over five Graves' hyperthyroidism patients, the study also compared T-cell repertoires from thyroid tissue with T-cell repertoires from blood. After blood sampling, hyperthyroidism patients were treated with methimazole at a starting dose of 30 mg daily, and ophthalmopathy patients were treated with high-dose intravenous methylprednisolone. To identify distinguishing TCR V-J signatures, a discovery cohort of about 95 patients was used, comprising 40 to 45 with Graves' ophthalmopathy and 57 with stable Graves' hyperthyroidism. An independent validation cohort of fewer than 20 hyperthyroidism patients and approximately 17 patients who later progressed to ophthalmopathy tested prospective prediction of ophthalmopathy. The paper describes TCR Vbeta CDR3 sequencing of 135 peripheral blood samples, made up of roughly 45 ophthalmopathy patients, 70 to 75 hyperthyroidism patients and 17 progressor patients. The 85 to 100 discovery patients were randomly split 7:3 into training and test sets.

In the ophthalmopathy patients, disease was moderately to severely active, with a Clinical Activity Score of 3 or more, a NOSPECS grade of 4 or more, and a duration of less than 3 months. Any patient with an uncontrolled infection, another autoimmune disease, pregnancy or lactation was excluded. Diagnoses were established on the basis of clinical symptoms, serum thyroxine and TRAb, thyroid ultrasound, and orbital computed tomography. PBMCs were separated from about 10 ml of fresh peripheral blood using Ficoll-Paque density gradient centrifugation. Total RNA was extracted with Trizol reagent, and quality was checked on an Agilent 2100 Bioanalyzer. The cysteine opens and the phenylalanine closes a CDR3 of 13 amino acids. Of the read, only the CDR3 DNA is kept; its 39 bases are in frame from base 1. From the germline V gene, CDR1 is MNHEY and CDR2 is SVGEGT. Here is what the overall study found, with its caveats: Most expanded thyroid clonotypes (frequency above 0.001) were also detected in blood, suggesting blood repertoires may reflect thyroid immune responses. Sample size was not statistically predetermined, and blinding of investigators to group allocation was not performed. A model built on a 13 V-J signature distinguished ophthalmopathy from stable hyperthyroidism, reaching roughly 88% sensitivity and approximately 83% specificity in cross-validation and 80%/75% in testing. In validation, the model predicted progression to ophthalmopathy a median of roughly 6.1 months before onset, with approximately 70% sensitivity and roughly 77% specificity.

TCR beta CDR3 regions were amplified from RNA transcripts. For the first round of RT-PCR on the TCR CDR3, the HTBI primer set was used together with the Qiagen OneStep RT-PCR kit. Libraries were constructed in a second round of multiplex PCR, after which size selection and purification were carried out. The libraries were sequenced on an Illumina HiSeq2000 using paired-end 100 bp reads. As for the authors' bioinformatics: SOAPnuke was used to process the raw data, removing reads that contained adapters or uncalled bases, had a mean Phred below 15, or lacked an exact match to the constant primer or identifier. COPE v1.2.5 was used to merge the high-quality paired reads, and each unique nucleotide sequence was defined as a clonotype. MiTCR v1.1 was used to align the clonotypes against IMGT TRBV, TRBD and TRBJ reference segments. The analysis included only V-J combinations with a frequency above 0.0001, which together covered over 98% of the repertoires. The TCS score was defined as the ratio of F50 (clonal expansion) to E x V (chaos), calculated using BLOSUM62-based TCRdist between CDR3 peptides within each V-J. Welch's t-statistics and random forest reduced roughly 500 V-J features to under 15, which were used in a naive Bayes classifier (R e1071). TCRdb's own reprocessing of the public reads used fastp at Q25 and MiXCR and kept productive beta chains. Entries that share a CDR3 protein sequence are merged under the most common genes and DNA. The V and J calls and clone size are TCRdb's, not the authors'. The sample table records hundreds of thousands of distinct CDR3 sequences; just under 20% of these occur just once. The top ten constitute 45% to 50% of the sample.

About this clonotype itself: The clone's antigen remains unknown. This may come from a read error, since a much larger clone is one base off.

The source material was blood. The chain employs TRBV6-2 or TRBV6-3 and TRBJ2-1, with no confidently assigned D gene. The receptor comes from a man between 40 and 49 years old with Graves' ophthalmopathy. The CDR3 protein: CASSYSEINERFF. The DNA reads TGTGCCAGCAGTTACTCAGAGATCAATGAGCGGTTCTTC.